This TCR beta chain was sequenced for a study of OX40 agonist ivuxolimab in advanced cancers. On the study more broadly: One patient with hepatocellular carcinoma and two with cutaneous melanoma, three in all, had partial responses. Study findings and constraints: On average, a greater number of expanded clones characterised CD8+ T cells relative to CD4+.

Germline CDR1 and CDR2: LGHNT and FRNRAP. The CDR3 is 16 amino acids. V trimming: 4 bases; J trimming: 3 bases; junction bases outside the gene matches: 8. On this clone itself: Its antigen is still unknown.

Clones were read by immunoSEQ multiplex PCR, and TCRdb kept only the in-frame ones, dropping some. The sample carries around 41,000 clones, roughly 80% recorded once. J is TRBJ2-1 and V is TRBV12-5, with 8 bases fitting TRBD2. This sample comprised CD4+ or CD8+ T cells sorted from blood, obtained in a trial of the OX40 agonist ivuxolimab. The sequence derives from an adult with an advanced solid tumor such as melanoma, head and neck, liver or kidney cancer. The CDR3 nucleotides read TGTGCTAGTGGTTGGGAAGGGCGGGAGGACTACAATGAGCAGTTCTTC. Residues: CASGWEGREDYNEQFF. The full variable domain, in which reference TRBV12-5 and TRBJ2-1 provide the parts outside the CDR3, is DARVTQTPRHKVTEMGQEVTMRCQPILGHNTVFWYRQTMMQGLELLAYFRNRAPLDDSGMPKDRFSAEMPDATLATLKIQPSEPRDSAVYFCASGWEGREDYNEQFFGPGTRLTVL.